This T cell receptor beta chain was captured in a study of blood T cells in healthy people across ages. Losses at the gene ends were 6 bases for V and 5 bases for J; bases not matched to a gene: 9. The CDR3 covers 16 residues. CDR1 and CDR2 (germline): MNHEY, SVGAGI. This clonotype was recorded a few times. With a J-beta primer mix and a sample-barcoded 5' primer, a second PCR ran 7 to 11 cycles. Through a template-switch adaptor with 12 random nucleotides, each cDNA molecule received a tag. Any given sample supplied a minimum of 3 million CDR3-containing paired-end reads. TCRdb re-called the 5' RACE reads with MiXCR, one entry per CDR3 protein. The table includes 1.4 million to 1.5 million distinct CDR3 sequences, 42% detected once. Total RNA was isolated from each sample in quantities of at least 6 micrograms.

The sequence was collected from a woman aged 18-29 years in good health. This chain connects TRBV6-5 to TRBJ2-1; 11 bases fit TRBD2. Material: blood. CDR3 region: CASRPNSGGADNEQFF. Here the CDR3 DNA reads TGTGCCAGCAGACCCAATAGCGGGGGGGCGGACAATGAGCAGTTCTTC.